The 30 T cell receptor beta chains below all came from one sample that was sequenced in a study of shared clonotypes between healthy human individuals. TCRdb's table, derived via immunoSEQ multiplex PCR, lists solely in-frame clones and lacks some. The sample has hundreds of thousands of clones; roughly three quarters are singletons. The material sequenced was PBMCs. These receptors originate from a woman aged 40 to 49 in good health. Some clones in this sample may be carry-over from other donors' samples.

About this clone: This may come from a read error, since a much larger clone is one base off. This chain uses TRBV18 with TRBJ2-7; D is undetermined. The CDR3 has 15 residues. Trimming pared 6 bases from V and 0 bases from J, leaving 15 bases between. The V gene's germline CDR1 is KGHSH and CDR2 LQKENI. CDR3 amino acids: CASSPERTPSYEQYF. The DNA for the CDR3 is TGTGCCAGCTCCCCTGAAAGGACCCCCTCCTACGAGCAGTACTTC.

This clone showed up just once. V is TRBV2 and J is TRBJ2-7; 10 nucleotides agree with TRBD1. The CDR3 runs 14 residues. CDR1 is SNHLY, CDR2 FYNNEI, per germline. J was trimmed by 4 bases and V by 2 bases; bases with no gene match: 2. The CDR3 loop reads CASSEMGQGYEQYF. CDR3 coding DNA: TGTGCCAGCAGTGAAATGGGACAGGGGTACGAGCAGTACTTC.

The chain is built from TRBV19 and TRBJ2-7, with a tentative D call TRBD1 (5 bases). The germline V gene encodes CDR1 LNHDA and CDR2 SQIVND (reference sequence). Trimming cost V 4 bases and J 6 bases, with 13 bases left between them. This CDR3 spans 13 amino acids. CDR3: CASSNQGSTEQYF. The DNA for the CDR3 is TGTGCCAGTAGTAACCAGGGATCGACCGAGCAGTACTTC.

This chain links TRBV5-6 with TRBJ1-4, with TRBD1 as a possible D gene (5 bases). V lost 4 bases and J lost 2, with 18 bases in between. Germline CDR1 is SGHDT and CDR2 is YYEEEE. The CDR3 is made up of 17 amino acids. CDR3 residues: CASSPLQGGGTNEKLFF. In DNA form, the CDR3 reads TGTGCCAGCAGCCCCCTGCAGGGCGGAGGGACTAATGAAAAACTGTTTTTT.

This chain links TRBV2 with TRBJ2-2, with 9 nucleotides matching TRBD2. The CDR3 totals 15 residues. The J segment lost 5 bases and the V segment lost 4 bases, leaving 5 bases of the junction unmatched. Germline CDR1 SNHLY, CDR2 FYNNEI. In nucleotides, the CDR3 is TGTGCCAGCAGTGGGGGACTAGCCGGTACCGGGGAGCTGTTTTTT. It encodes CASSGGLAGTGELFF.

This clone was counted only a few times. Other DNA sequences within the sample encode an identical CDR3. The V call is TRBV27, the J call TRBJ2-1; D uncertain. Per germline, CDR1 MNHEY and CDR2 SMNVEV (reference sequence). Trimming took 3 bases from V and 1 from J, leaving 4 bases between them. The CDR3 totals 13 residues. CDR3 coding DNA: TGTGCCAGCAGTTTGGGGTCCTACAATGAGCAGTTCTTC. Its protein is CASSLGSYNEQFF.

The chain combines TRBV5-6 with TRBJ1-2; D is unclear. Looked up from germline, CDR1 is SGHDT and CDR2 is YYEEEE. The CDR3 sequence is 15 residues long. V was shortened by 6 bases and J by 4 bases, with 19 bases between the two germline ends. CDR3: CASTPRPGTLYGYTF. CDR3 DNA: TGTGCCAGCACCCCAAGGCCTGGTACCCTCTATGGCTACACCTTC.

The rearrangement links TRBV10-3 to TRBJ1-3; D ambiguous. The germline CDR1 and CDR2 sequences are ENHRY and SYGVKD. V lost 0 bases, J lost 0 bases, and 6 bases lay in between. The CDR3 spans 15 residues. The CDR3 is CAISESARSGNTIYF. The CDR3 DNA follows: TGTGCCATCAGTGAGTCGGCACGCTCTGGAAACACCATATATTTT.

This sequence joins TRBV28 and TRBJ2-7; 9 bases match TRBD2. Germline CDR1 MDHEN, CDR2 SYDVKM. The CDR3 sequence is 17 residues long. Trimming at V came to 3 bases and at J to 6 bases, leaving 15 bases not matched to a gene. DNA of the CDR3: TGTGCCAGCAGTTTGGCAGGGCCCGGGACTAGCCGGGGCGAGCAGTACTTC. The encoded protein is CASSLAGPGTSRGEQYF.

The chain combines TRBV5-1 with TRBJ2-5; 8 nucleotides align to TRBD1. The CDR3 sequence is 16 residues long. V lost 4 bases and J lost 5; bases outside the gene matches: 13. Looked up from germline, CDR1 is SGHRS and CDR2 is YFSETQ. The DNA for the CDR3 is TGCGCCAGCAGCGGCTCCCCAGGGGGCAAGGCCGAGACCCAGTACTTC. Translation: CASSGSPGGKAETQYF.

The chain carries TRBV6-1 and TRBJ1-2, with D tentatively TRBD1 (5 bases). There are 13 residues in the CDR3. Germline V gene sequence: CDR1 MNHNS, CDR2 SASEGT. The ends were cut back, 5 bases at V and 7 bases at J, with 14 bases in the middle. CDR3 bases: TGTGCCAGCAGTCGGGGGGGGACGTTTGGCTACACCTTC. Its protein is CASSRGGTFGYTF.

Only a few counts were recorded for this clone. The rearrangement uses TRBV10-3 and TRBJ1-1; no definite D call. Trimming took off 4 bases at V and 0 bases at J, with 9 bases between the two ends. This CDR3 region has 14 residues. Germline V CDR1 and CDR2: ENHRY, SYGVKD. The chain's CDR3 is CAISAWEMNTEAFF. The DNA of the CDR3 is TGTGCCATCAGTGCGTGGGAGATGAACACTGAAGCTTTCTTT.

The CDR3 DNA is TGTGCCAGCAGCTTGTCCCCTTGGGTCGGGGAGACCCAGTACTTC. It specifies CASSLSPWVGETQYF. This chain joins TRBV7-9 and TRBJ2-5; D is undetermined. Germline values: CDR1 SEHNR, CDR2 FQNEAQ (reference sequence). The CDR3 totals 15 residues. The V end was cut by 3 bases, the J end by 5 bases, with 16 bases between.

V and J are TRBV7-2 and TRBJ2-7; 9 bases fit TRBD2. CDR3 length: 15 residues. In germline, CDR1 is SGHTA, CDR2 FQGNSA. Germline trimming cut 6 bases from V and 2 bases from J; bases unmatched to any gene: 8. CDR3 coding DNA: TGTGCCAGCAGGATACTAGCGGGTGATACCTACGAGCAGTACTTC. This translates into CASRILAGDTYEQYF.

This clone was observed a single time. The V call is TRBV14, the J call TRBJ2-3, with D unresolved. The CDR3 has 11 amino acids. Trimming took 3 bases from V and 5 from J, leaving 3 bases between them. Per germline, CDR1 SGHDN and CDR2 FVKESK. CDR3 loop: CASSQLDTQYF. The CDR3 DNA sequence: TGTGCCAGCAGCCAGTTAGATACGCAGTATTTT.

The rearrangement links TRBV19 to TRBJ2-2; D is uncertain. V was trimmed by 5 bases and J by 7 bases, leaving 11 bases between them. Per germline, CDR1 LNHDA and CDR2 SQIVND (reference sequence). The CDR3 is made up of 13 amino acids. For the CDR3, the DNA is TGTGCCAGTAGTCAGACCTCGGTCGGGGAGCTGTTTTTT. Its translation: CASSQTSVGELFF.

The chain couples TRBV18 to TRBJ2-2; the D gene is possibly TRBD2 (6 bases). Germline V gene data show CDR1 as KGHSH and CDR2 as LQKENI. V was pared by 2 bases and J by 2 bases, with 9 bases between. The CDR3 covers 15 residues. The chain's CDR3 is CASSPGTLNTGELFF. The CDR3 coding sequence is TGTGCCAGCTCACCAGGGACTCTTAACACCGGGGAGCTGTTTTTT.

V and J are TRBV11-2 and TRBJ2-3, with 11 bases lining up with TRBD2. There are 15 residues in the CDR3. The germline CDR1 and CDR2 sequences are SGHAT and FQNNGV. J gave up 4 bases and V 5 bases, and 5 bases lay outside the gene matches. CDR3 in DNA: TGTGCCAGCAGCCAACTAGCGGGAGCCCCAGATACGCAGTATTTT. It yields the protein CASSQLAGAPDTQYF.

The CDR3 nucleotides are TGTGCCAGCAGTTTGATAAGTACCGGGACAGGGTACTACGAGCAGTACTTC. It yields the protein CASSLISTGTGYYEQYF. This chain connects TRBV27 to TRBJ2-7; TRBD1 matches at 9 bases. Germline CDR1 MNHEY, CDR2 SMNVEV (reference sequence). V shed 3 bases and J 3 bases; nucleotides not matched to a gene: 12. This CDR3 region has 17 residues.

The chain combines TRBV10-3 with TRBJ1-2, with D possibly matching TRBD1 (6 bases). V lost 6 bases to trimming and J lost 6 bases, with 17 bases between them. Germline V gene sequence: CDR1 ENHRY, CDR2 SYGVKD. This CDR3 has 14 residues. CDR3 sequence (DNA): TGTGCCATCAGGGGTCAGCCTGGGGGCCATGGCTACACCTTC. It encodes CAIRGQPGGHGYTF.

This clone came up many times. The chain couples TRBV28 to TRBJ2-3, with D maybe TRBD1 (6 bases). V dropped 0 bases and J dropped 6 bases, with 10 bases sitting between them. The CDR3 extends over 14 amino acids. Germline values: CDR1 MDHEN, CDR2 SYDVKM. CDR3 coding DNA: TGTGCCAGCAGTTTATGGCCCCAGGGGGATACGCAGTATTTT. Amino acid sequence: CASSLWPQGDTQYF.

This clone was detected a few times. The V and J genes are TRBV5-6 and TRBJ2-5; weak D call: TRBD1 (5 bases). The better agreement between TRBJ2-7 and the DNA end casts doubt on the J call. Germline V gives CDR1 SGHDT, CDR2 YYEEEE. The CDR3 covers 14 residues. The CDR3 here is CASSWRRGTYEQYF. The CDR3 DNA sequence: TGTGCCAGCAGCTGGAGAAGGGGAACCTACGAGCAGTACTTC.

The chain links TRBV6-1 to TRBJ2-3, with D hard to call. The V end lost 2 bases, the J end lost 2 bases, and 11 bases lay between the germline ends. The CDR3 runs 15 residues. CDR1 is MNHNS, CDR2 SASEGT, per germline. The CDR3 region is CASSETTKATDTQYF. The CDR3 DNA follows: TGTGCCAGCAGTGAAACTACCAAAGCCACAGATACGCAGTATTTT.

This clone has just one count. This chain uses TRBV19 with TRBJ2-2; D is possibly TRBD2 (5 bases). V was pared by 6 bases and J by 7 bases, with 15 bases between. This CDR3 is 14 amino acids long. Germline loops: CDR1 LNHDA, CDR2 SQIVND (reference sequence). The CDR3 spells CASSGRGRVGELFF. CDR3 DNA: TGTGCCAGTAGCGGCCGGGGTCGGGTCGGGGAGCTGTTTTTT. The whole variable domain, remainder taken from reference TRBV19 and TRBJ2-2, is DGGITQSPKYLFRKEGQNVTLSCEQNLNHDAMYWYRQDPGQGLRLIYYSQIVNDFQKGDIAEGYSVSREKKESFPLTVTSAQKNPTAFYLCASSGRGRVGELFFGEGSRLTVL.

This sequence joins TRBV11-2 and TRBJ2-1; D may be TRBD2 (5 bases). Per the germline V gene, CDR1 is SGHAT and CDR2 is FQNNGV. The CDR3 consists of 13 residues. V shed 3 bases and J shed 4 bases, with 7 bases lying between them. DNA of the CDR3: TGTGCCAGCAGCTTCCAGCGGTACAATGAGCAGTTCTTC. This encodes CASSFQRYNEQFF.

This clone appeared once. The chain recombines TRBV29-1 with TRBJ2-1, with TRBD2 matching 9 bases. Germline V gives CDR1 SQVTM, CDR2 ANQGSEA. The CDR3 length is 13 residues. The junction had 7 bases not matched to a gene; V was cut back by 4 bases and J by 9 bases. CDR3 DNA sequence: TGCAGCGTTGGGTTGGGACTAGCTCGTGAGCAGTTCTTC. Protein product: CSVGLGLAREQFF.

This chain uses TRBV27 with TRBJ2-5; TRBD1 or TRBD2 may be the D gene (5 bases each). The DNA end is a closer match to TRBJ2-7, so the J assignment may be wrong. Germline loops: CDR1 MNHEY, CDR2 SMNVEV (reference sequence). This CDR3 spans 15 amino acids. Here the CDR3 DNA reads TGTGCCAGCACCGACAGAGGGGCCACCTCCTACGAGCAGTACTTC. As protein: CASTDRGATSYEQYF.

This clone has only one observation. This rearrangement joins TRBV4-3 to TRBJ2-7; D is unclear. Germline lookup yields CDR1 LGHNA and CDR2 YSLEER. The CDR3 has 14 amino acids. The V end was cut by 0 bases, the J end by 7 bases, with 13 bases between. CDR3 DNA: TGCGCCAGCAGCCAAGATCGGGCTAGTCTTGAGCAGTACTTC. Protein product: CASSQDRASLEQYF.

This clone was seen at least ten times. The CDR3 nucleotides are TGTGCCGGCGGACAGAGCTCCTACGAGCAGTACTTC. This codes for CAGGQSSYEQYF. J is TRBJ2-7 and V is TRBV28; TRBD1 is a possible D gene (6 bases). The CDR3 is 12 residues long. Germline lookup yields CDR1 MDHEN and CDR2 SYDVKM. Trimming removed 11 bases from V and 0 bases from J, with 11 bases in between. Full variable domain (rest looked up from reference TRBV28 and TRBJ2-7): DVKVTQSSRYLVKRTGEKVFLECVQDMDHENMFWYRQDPGLGLRLIYFSYDVKMKEKGDIPEGYSVSREKKERFSLILESASTNQTSMYLCAGGQSSYEQYFGPGTRLTVT.

CDR3 residues: CASTRGGAGNTEAFF. CDR3 DNA sequence: TGTGCCAGCACCCGGGGGGGGGCTGGGAACACTGAAGCTTTCTTT. The V gene is TRBV6-6, the J gene TRBJ1-1; possible D gene TRBD1, 6 bases. The CDR3 contains 15 residues. Germline CDR1 reads MNHNY; CDR2 reads SVGAGI (reference sequence). V gave up 7 bases and J gave up 1 base, with 16 bases separating them.